A selection of T cell receptor beta chains follows, all from one sample in a study of vaccination effects on CD4 cells after COVID-19. The antigens for these receptors are not known. Sequencing was performed with immunoSEQ multiplex PCR; in TCRdb, only in-frame clones are kept and a portion is missing. The top ten hold 3% of the sample, which has some 40,000 clones, approximately 74% seen once. The starting material was CD4+ T cells from PBMCs cultured without peptide, obtained before COVID-19 vaccination. The receptors shown here come from a human donor who received a COVID-19 vaccine. CDR3s include the opening cysteine and the closing phenylalanine or tryptophan. A D gene is named only where the DNA matches it firmly. Clone size is stated in some rows and not others, as once, few, many or a class when expanded.

j_call: TRBJ2-7
clone_size: -
d_call: TRBD1
v_call: TRBV28
cdr3_nt: TGTGCCAGCAGTTACGGGACAGGGGGTCACGAGCAGTACTTC
cdr3_aa: CASSYGTGGHEQYF

j_call: TRBJ1-2
clone_size: -
d_call: -
v_call: TRBV27
cdr3_nt: TGTGCCAGCAGTTTATTCCCCAGCGGATATGGCTACACCTTC
cdr3_aa: CASSLFPSGYGYTF

j_call: TRBJ1-6
clone_size: few
d_call: TRBD1
v_call: TRBV30
cdr3_nt: TGTGCCTGGAGTGTACTACGTGGGACAGAATTTTCAAATTCACCCCTCCACTTT
cdr3_aa: CAWSVLRGTEFSNSPLHF

j_call: TRBJ2-7
clone_size: -
d_call: -
v_call: TRBV7-8
cdr3_nt: TGTGCCAGCAGCTTAGCGAGGGAGCAGTACTTC
cdr3_aa: CASSLAREQYF

j_call: TRBJ2-2
clone_size: -
d_call: -
v_call: TRBV2
cdr3_nt: TGTGCCAGCTTGGGACTGAGGAACACCGGGGAGCTGTTTTTT
cdr3_aa: CASLGLRNTGELFF

j_call: TRBJ2-5
clone_size: -
d_call: -
v_call: TRBV15
cdr3_nt: TGTGCCACCAGCCCCTCAAAGAAACAAGAGACCCAGTACTTC
cdr3_aa: CATSPSKKQETQYF

j_call: TRBJ1-1
clone_size: -
d_call: TRBD1
v_call: TRBV19
cdr3_nt: TGTGCCACTAAAGCTGGACAGGGGAACACTGAAGCTTTCTTT
cdr3_aa: CATKAGQGNTEAFF

j_call: TRBJ2-1
clone_size: once
d_call: -
v_call: TRBV20-1
cdr3_nt: TGCAGTGCTAGTTTCGGGCAAAATTCCTACAATGAGCAGTTCTTC
cdr3_aa: CSASFGQNSYNEQFF

j_call: TRBJ1-2
clone_size: few
d_call: -
v_call: TRBV7-2
cdr3_nt: TGTGCCAGCAGCTTAGGGGGCAGGGTAGACTATGGCTACACCTTC
cdr3_aa: CASSLGGRVDYGYTF

j_call: TRBJ2-1
clone_size: -
d_call: TRBD2
v_call: TRBV4-1
cdr3_nt: TGCGCCAGCAGCCAGGGAGCGAGCGGGAGATATGAGCAGTTCTTC
cdr3_aa: CASSQGASGRYEQFF

j_call: TRBJ2-5
clone_size: once
d_call: -
v_call: TRBV28
cdr3_nt: TGTGCCAGCATCCCCGGGACACCGACCGGGTACCAAGAGACCCAGTACTTC
cdr3_aa: CASIPGTPTGYQETQYF

j_call: TRBJ1-4
clone_size: -
d_call: -
v_call: TRBV30
cdr3_nt: TGTGCCTGGAGGGGGAGTCTTGCAACTAATGAAAAACTGTTTTTT
cdr3_aa: CAWRGSLATNEKLFF